This T cell receptor (beta chain) was identified in a study of shared clonotypes between healthy human individuals. Overall study context: Participating donors consisted of two women and a few men aged 18 to 49.

This clone was counted a single time. Original analysis: Because ImmunoSEQ provided only junction sequences with no quality scores, the filtering differed. This table comes from immunoSEQ multiplex PCR, and its TCRdb copy is limited to in-frame clones, with some not included. V and J calls and clone size are as listed in that table; D and trimming were resolved from the DNA. The sample shows about 1.4 million clones, roughly 96% of them seen only once. The V gene's germline CDR1 is MNHNY and CDR2 SVGAGI (reference sequence). V lost 6 bases to trimming and J lost 7 bases, with 13 bases between them. The CDR3 is 13 amino acids. There were no recent acute infections or vaccinations among the donors, who were healthy HIV-negative adults.

The J gene is TRBJ1-5, the V gene TRBV6-6; no clear D gene. Sample: naive CD4+ T cells sorted from blood. Subset defined: CD45RA+ positively selected. The TCR originated in a man aged 30 to 39 in good health. The CDR3 region is CASRPASAQPQHF. CDR3 in DNA: TGTGCCAGCAGACCTGCGTCGGCGCAGCCCCAGCATTTT.